The subject of this entry is one TCR beta chain. Antigen specificity is unknown. Profiled with immunoSEQ multiplex PCR; TCRdb holds only in-frame clones, not every one. This table holds under 400,000 clones, about nine tenths found once. This specimen belongs to a study of cytomegalovirus exposure and HLA in healthy donors. Findings and limits, study-wide: Under in vitro conditions, three CMV-associated chains were confirmed as specific for CMV antigens.

The germline V gene has CDR1 SEHNR and CDR2 FQNEAQ (reference sequence). V lost 5 bases and J lost 1; bases outside the gene matches: 4. The CDR3 extends over 16 amino acids. The genes are TRBV7-9 and TRBJ2-7, with 14 bases aligning to TRBD2. The sample was PBMCs. The sequence came from a woman younger than 35 in good health and CMV-seronegative. As DNA, the CDR3 is TGTGCCAGCAGCCCGGGACTAGCGGGGGAGTCCTACGAGCAGTACTTC. It yields the protein CASSPGLAGESYEQYF.